This TCR beta chain was documented in a study of technical replicates of blood from several donors. Measured with immunoSEQ multiplex PCR; TCRdb has only the in-frame clones, and not every one. The table has about 83,000 clones, about 92% seen once. V was clipped by 4 bases and J by 3 bases; unmatched bases: 9. The CDR3 is 15 residues long. The germline CDR1 and CDR2 sequences are SGHRS and YFSETQ. This chain uses TRBV5-1 with TRBJ2-7; TRBD1 aligns across 8 bases. What was sequenced was T cells isolated from PBMCs. The sequence came from a human donor in good health. In DNA, the CDR3 is TGCGCCAGCAGCCCACCGGGACAGGCTATCTACGAGCAGTACTTC. Its protein product is CASSPPGQAIYEQYF.